Listed below are T cell receptor beta chains from one sample, sequenced in a study of blood T cell repertoires in COVID-19. TCRdb keeps only in-frame clones here, not all; method: immunoSEQ multiplex PCR. Among tens of thousands of clones, around 80% were seen once, and the ten largest hold 5.3%. Sequencing was carried out using peripheral blood. These TCRs come from a man aged 50 to 60 with active COVID-19. Each CDR3 is given with its conserved first and last residue. The order of the fields is D gene, CDR3 length, J gene, clone size, V gene, CDR3 protein, CDR3 DNA. D genes are given only for firm matches. Clone size is not always given. Where it is, it says once, few, many or a class for expanded clones.

-,12,TRBJ2-7,-,TRBV12-3/TRBV12-4,CASSLTGYEQYF,TGTGCCAGCAGTTTAACGGGCTACGAGCAGTACTTC
-,13,TRBJ2-1,-,TRBV4-1,CASSHGSYNEQFF,TGCGCCAGCAGCCACGGTTCCTACAATGAGCAGTTCTTC
-,13,TRBJ1-1,-,TRBV7-2,CASRTDSRTEAFF,TGTGCCAGCAGGACGGACAGTCGGACTGAAGCTTTCTTT
-,14,TRBJ2-7,-,TRBV3-1/TRBV3-2,CASSSPGASYEQYF,TGTGCCAGCAGCTCCCCGGGAGCGAGTTACGAGCAGTACTTC
-,15,TRBJ1-2,-,TRBV3-1/TRBV3-2,CASSQETVPNYGYTF,TGTGCCAGCAGCCAAGAGACAGTTCCCAACTATGGCTACACCTTC
TRBD2,14,TRBJ2-7,-,TRBV4-2,CASSHGLAGYEQYF,TGTGCCAGCAGCCACGGACTAGCGGGCTACGAGCAGTACTTC
-,15,TRBJ2-7,once,TRBV7-3,CASSLKASPFYEQYF,TGTGCCAGCAGCTTAAAGGCTAGCCCCTTTTACGAGCAGTACTTC
-,14,TRBJ2-2,-,TRBV5-1,CASSLDSSTGELFF,TGCGCCAGCAGCTTGGACTCAAGCACCGGGGAGCTGTTTTTT
TRBD2,13,TRBJ2-3,-,TRBV10-3,CATLAGVSDTQYF,TGTGCCACCTTAGCGGGAGTATCAGATACGCAGTATTTT
TRBD1,20,TRBJ1-6,-,TRBV4-3,CASSQAVTGGESSYNSPLHF,TGCGCCAGCAGCCAAGCCGTGACAGGGGGCGAGAGCTCCTATAATTCACCCCTCCACTTT
-,15,TRBJ2-1,-,TRBV7-2,CASSFAAVQVNEQFF,TGTGCCAGCAGCTTTGCAGCGGTGCAGGTCAATGAGCAGTTCTTC
TRBD1,16,TRBJ1-2,-,TRBV3-1/TRBV3-2,CASSQSPGQGADGYTF,TGTGCCAGCAGCCAAAGCCCCGGACAGGGGGCTGATGGCTACACCTTC
-,13,TRBJ2-3,-,TRBV28,CASSLSGGDTQYF,TGTGCCAGCAGTTTATCGGGTGGGGATACGCAGTATTTT
-,13,TRBJ1-4,-,TRBV6-5,CASRSLSNEKLFF,TGTGCCAGCAGGTCGCTTAGCAATGAAAAACTGTTTTTT
-,13,TRBJ2-2,-,TRBV12-5,CASGFRDSGELFF,TGTGCTAGTGGTTTTCGCGACTCCGGGGAGCTGTTTTTT
-,10,TRBJ2-1,-,TRBV28,CASRDNEQFF,TGTGCCAGCCGGGACAATGAGCAGTTCTTC
-,14,TRBJ1-5,-,TRBV7-9,CASSLETGNQPQHF,TGTGCCAGCAGCTTAGAGACAGGCAATCAGCCCCAGCATTTT
TRBD2,13,TRBJ2-1,once,TRBV10-3,CATVAGEHNEQFF,TGTGCCACCGTAGCGGGAGAGCACAATGAGCAGTTCTTC
-,15,TRBJ1-2,-,TRBV28,CASTRGVWGKYGYTF,TGTGCCAGCACACGGGGGGTTTGGGGAAAATATGGCTACACCTTC
TRBD2,16,TRBJ2-5,-,TRBV7-2,CASSPWTSGGSETQYF,TGTGCCAGCAGCCCCTGGACTAGCGGGGGCAGTGAGACCCAGTACTTC